Reported below is one T cell receptor beta chain. Its antigen is not identified. TCRdb keeps only in-frame clones here, not all; method: immunoSEQ multiplex PCR. The table includes roughly 1,500,000 clones, approximately 98% detected once. The CDR3 covers 15 residues. The data were obtained in a study of shared clonotypes between healthy human individuals. Regarding the study as a whole: Owing to a small donor count, the genetic and exposure-history diversity represented was limited. The study found about 5% of naive CD4 clonotypes shared across a few donors.

This sequence originates from a man aged 25-40 years in good health. The chain couples TRBV7-5 to TRBJ2-6; TRBD1 is taken as the D call from the table, unchecked against the DNA. TRBV7-5 is a known pseudogene. Source material: naive CD4+ T cells sorted from blood. Subset given: CD45RA+ positively selected. The CDR3 DNA sequence: TGTGCCAGAAAGATTAGACAAAGTCGGGCCAACGTCCTGACTTTC. This sequence encodes CARKIRQSRANVLTF.